This T cell receptor (beta chain) is from a study of blood T cell repertoires in COVID-19. As for the study in general: The origin of the acute and convalescent COVID-19 samples was the United States, Italy and Spain. Sources were T cells, B-cell-depleted T cells, or PBMCs; the material itself was cDNA or gDNA.

Libraries were prepared by immunoSEQ multiplex PCR; TCRdb keeps only in-frame clonotypes and omits some of them. The sample shows some 200,000 clones, more than 75% of them seen only once. Germline assignment: CDR1 SGHRS and CDR2 YFSETQ. The V gene end was trimmed by 0 bases and the J gene end by 15 bases; junction bases not matched to a gene: 13. This CDR3 has 17 residues. The V gene is TRBV5-1, the J gene TRBJ1-6, with 12 bases fitting TRBD1. The clonotype originates from a man in his forties or fifties with active or convalescent COVID-19. The sequenced material came from peripheral blood. In DNA form, the CDR3 reads TGCGCCAGCAGCTTGGGGGAGAGCGGGACAGGGGGCTTCCTCCTCCACTTT. This sequence encodes CASSLGESGTGGFLLHF.